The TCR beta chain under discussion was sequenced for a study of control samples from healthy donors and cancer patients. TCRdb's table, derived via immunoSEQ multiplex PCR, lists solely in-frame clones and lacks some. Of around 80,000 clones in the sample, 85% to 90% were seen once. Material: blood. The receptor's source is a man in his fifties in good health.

In DNA, the CDR3 is TGTGCCAGCAGTGTGGACAGGAGGCCCCGATGGACTGAAGCTTTCTTT. It yields the protein CASSVDRRPRWTEAFF. The rearrangement joins TRBV6-1 to TRBJ1-1; 7 nucleotides agree with TRBD1. The junction had 13 bases not matched to a gene; V was cut back by 4 bases and J by 5 bases. This CDR3 is built from 16 residues. Germline V gives CDR1 MNHNS, CDR2 SASEGT.